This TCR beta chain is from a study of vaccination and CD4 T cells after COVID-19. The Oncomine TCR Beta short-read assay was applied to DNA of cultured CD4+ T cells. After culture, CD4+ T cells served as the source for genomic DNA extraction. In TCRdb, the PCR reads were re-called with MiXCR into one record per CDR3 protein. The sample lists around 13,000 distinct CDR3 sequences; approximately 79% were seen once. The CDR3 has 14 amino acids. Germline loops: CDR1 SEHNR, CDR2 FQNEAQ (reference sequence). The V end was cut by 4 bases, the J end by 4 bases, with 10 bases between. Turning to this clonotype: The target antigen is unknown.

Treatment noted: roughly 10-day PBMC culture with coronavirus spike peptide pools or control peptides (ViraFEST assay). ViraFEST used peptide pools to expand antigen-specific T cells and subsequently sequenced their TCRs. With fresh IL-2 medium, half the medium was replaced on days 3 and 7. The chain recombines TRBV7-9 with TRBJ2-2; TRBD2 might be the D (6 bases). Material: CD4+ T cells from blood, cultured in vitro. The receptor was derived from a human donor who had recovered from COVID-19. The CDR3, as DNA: TGTGCCAGCAGCTGGGGACTCCTCACCGGGGAGCTGTTTTTT. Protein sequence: CASSWGLLTGELFF.